The present TCR beta chain was sequenced within a study of CD8+ T cells in alopecia areata (dated by TCRdb to 2016 to 2018). With regard to the full study: The treated patients, all with moderate-to-severe alopecia areata, were enrolled in an open-label pilot trial of oral tofacitinib given at 5 to 10 mg twice daily. Patients received tofacitinib for 6 to 18 months and were then followed off drug for 6 months to check for delayed response and recurrence. Disease severity in treated patients was measured with the SALT score, which quantifies the percentage of affected scalp surface area. In both human patients and the C3H/HeJ mouse model, the study applied high-throughput TCRbeta sequencing to look at T cell clonal expansion in alopecia areata. Scalp tissue and sorted CD4+ and CD8+ peripheral blood T cells from patchy and totalis/universalis alopecia areata patients and from healthy controls were covered by human TCRbeta sequencing. Patients on tofacitinib were biopsied at baseline and after 4 and 24 weeks of treatment, and several of the patients also had a later scalp biopsy. Scalp clonality was compared across normal scalp (n=4), patchy alopecia areata scalp (n=8), and alopecia totalis/universalis scalp (n=8). RNA was obtained with the PAXgene miRNA kit for fixed scalp, the miRNeasy kit for PBMCs, and the RNeasy kit for mouse skin. TCRbeta CDR3 regions were amplified by immunoSEQ multiplex PCR with 35 Vbeta forward and 13 Jbeta reverse primers.

This clone came up once. No cognate antigen has been identified for it. Base qualities are not recorded, but no much larger clone differs from it by a single base. Including cysteine and phenylalanine, the CDR3 has 14 amino acids. Only the CDR3 part of the read is kept: 42 bases, read in frame from the first base. The germline V gene (reference sequence) gives CDR1 as GTSNPN and CDR2 as SVGIG. The junction carries 16 bases between V and J, which are trimmed by 3 bases and 5 bases respectively. Receptors were amplified or captured by the immunoSEQ multiplex PCR assay. To provide template for TCR sequencing, every sample had RNA extracted and reverse transcribed into cDNA. SuperScript III was used to make first-strand cDNA, primed with a 2:1 mix of oligo-dT and random hexamers. A synthetic immune receptor repertoire was used to measure amplification bias, and any remaining bias was corrected computationally. The source study handled its data this way. Raw reads were preprocessed to remove errors, and CDR3 was defined according to IMGT conventions as the region from the conserved cysteine to phenylalanine. To get clonality, Shannon entropy was normalized by log2 of the number of productive unique TCRs and the result was subtracted from 1. Scalp TCRbeta sequences were cross-referenced with sorted blood CD4 and CD8 repertoires so that the CD4 or CD8 identity of scalp clones could be inferred. TCRdb's version of the immuneACCESS table is confined to in-frame rearrangements and falls short of the full clone set. An unresolved V gene accounts for under half of the shortfall where checked; the remainder is of unknown origin. D and trimming were read from the DNA, whereas the V and J calls and clone size are those reported in that table. The sample profile shows 200,000 to 250,000 clones; 50% to 75% of them were found once. The top ten constitute around 4% of the sample.

Broader findings and caveats from the paper: Many expanded lesional clones persisted in scalp and blood during tofacitinib treatment, which may partly explain relapse after stopping treatment. Unlike mouse skin, where gammadelta T cells dominate, normal human skin contains resident alphabeta T cells that get sequenced too, which complicates analysis of the scalp TCR repertoire. Because the treated cohort was small and had just a single nonresponder, larger studies are needed to establish links between baseline CD8+ expansion and response. Compared with mice, TCR sequences shared between patients were less clear, possibly partly because of HLA diversity across the patient population. With tofacitinib, both scalp clonality and the number of expanded CD8+ clones among the top 100 scalp clones went down significantly. Higher clonality and more expanded CD8+ clones were observed in lesional scalp than in normal scalp, particularly in alopecia totalis/universalis, a finding suggestive of antigenic drive.

Interpreted using the paper, the time point label stands for: more than three weeks on oral tofacitinib. Per the publication, the treatment or condition label means: oral pan-JAK inhibitor, 5-10 mg twice daily. From alopecia areata patients, peripheral blood was collected along with lesional scalp punch biopsies. After PBMCs were isolated by density centrifugation and stained for CD3, CD4 and CD8, a FACSAria was used to sort CD4+ and CD8+ T cells. The rearranged segments are TRBV30 and TRBJ1-2, with the D gene too uncertain to name. This receptor was obtained from a human donor with alopecia areata. The sequenced sample was CD4+ T cells sorted from blood, obtained at week 4, from a patient treated with tofacitinib. The nucleotides read TGTGCCTGGAGCGGGCCCCGCCCTTCTTATGGCTACACCTTC. It translates to CAWSGPRPSYGYTF. The entire variable domain, with the stretches around the CDR3 drawn from the reference TRBV30 and TRBJ1-2 proteins, is SQTIHQWPATLVQPVGSPLSLECTVEGTSNPNLYWYRQAAGRGLQLLFYSVGIGQISSEVPQNLSASRPQDRQFILSSKKLLLSDSGFYLCAWSGPRPSYGYTFGSGTRLTVV.